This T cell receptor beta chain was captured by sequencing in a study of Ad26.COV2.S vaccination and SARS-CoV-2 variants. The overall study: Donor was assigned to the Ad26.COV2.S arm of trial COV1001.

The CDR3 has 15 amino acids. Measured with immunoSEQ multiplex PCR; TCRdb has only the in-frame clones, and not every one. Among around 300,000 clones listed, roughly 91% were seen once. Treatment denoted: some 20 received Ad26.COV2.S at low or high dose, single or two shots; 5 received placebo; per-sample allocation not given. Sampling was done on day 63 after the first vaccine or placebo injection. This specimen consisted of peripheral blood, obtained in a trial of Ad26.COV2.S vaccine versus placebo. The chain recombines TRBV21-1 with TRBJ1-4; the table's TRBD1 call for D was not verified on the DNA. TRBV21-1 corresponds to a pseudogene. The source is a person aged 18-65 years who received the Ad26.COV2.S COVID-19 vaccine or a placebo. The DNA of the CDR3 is TGTGCCAGCAGTGACAGTACTGCAACTAATGAAAAACTGTTTTTT. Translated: CASSDSTATNEKLFF.